This T cell receptor (beta chain) emerged from a study of PD-1 blockade in classical Hodgkin lymphoma. Broader study findings: The diversity seen at baseline in complete responders resembled that of newly diagnosed patients. Baseline TCR diversity was reportedly lower in newly diagnosed patients than healthy donors. TCR diversity in CD4+, not CD8+, cells rose significantly by C4D1.

As concerns this clone: What it recognizes is unknown.

Patients all relapsed after autologous stem cell transplantation, and there was variation in brentuximab vedotin exposure. It was by magnetic negative selection that CD4+ T cells were purified from thawed PBMCs. The CDR3 has 13 amino acids. The germline CDR1 and CDR2 sequences are SGDLS and YYNGEE. Trimming left V 4 bases short and J 6 bases short, with 11 bases between. Method: immunoSEQ multiplex PCR; TCRdb's copy keeps in-frame clones and lacks some. The sample carries several thousand clones, roughly 87% recorded once. Here the sequenced sample was CD4+ T cells from blood, taken at baseline. The V gene is TRBV9, the J gene TRBJ2-1; D is perhaps TRBD1 (6 bases). This TCR derives from a human donor with classical Hodgkin lymphoma. The CDR3 loop reads CASSRGNTNEQFF. CDR3 in DNA: TGTGCCAGCAGCAGGGGGAACACCAATGAGCAGTTCTTC. Full variable domain (outside the CDR3, taken from reference TRBV9 and TRBJ2-1): DSGVTQTPKHLITATGQRVTLRCSPRSGDLSVYWYQQSLDQGLQFLIQYYNGEERAKGNILERFSAQQFPDLHSELNLSSLELGDSALYFCASSRGNTNEQFFGPGTRLTVL.